The 15 T cell receptor beta chains listed next were all sequenced from one sample in a study of beta chain features in type 1 diabetes. TCRB transcripts that were expressed got sequenced, as all of the isolated RNA had been reverse transcribed. TCRdb keeps only in-frame clones here, not all; method: immunoSEQ multiplex PCR. The sample has approximately 300,000 clones, about 11% seen once; the top ten hold over 0.015%. Sequenced input: naive CD4+ T cells from blood. These receptors all come from a woman under 40 in good health.

The gene calls are TRBV5-1 and TRBJ2-3; TRBD1 matches 8 bases. The junction had 8 bases not matched to a gene; V was cut back by 4 bases and J by 4 bases. The CDR3 has 15 amino acids. Germline assignment: CDR1 SGHRS and CDR2 YFSETQ. The CDR3 bases are TGCGCCAGCAGCCTCGACAGGGGCTTTTCAGATACGCAGTATTTT. Encoded protein: CASSLDRGFSDTQYF.

This chain connects TRBV19 to TRBJ2-5; possible D gene TRBD2, 6 bases. Germline V CDR1 and CDR2: LNHDA, SQIVND (reference sequence). V lost 10 bases and J lost 4, with 19 bases in between. This CDR3 comprises 14 residues. The CDR3 region is CATNGGGAGETQYF. The CDR3, as DNA: TGTGCCACAAACGGCGGAGGGGCCGGAGAGACCCAGTACTTC.

This chain links TRBV4-3 with TRBJ2-2; D not certain. V lost 0 bases, J lost 8 bases, and 4 bases lay in between. CDR1 LGHNA and CDR2 YSLEER come from the germline V gene. The CDR3 runs 12 residues. The CDR3 sequence is CASSQDSGELFF. The CDR3 nucleotides are TGCGCCAGCAGCCAAGATTCAGGGGAGCTGTTTTTT.

Only a few counts were recorded for this clone. The same CDR3 also results from other DNA sequences found in this sample. V and J are TRBV18 and TRBJ1-1; 7 nucleotides match TRBD1. The ends lost 1 base at V and 1 base at J; junction bases unmatched: 3. The V gene's germline CDR1 is KGHSH and CDR2 LQKENI. The CDR3 runs to 15 residues. CDR3 nucleotides: TGTGCCAGCTCACCACGGGACAGAGAGAACACTGAAGCTTTCTTT. This gives the protein CASSPRDRENTEAFF.

CDR3 protein: CASSQGTSRDEQFF. Written as DNA, the CDR3 is TGTGCCAGCAGCCAAGGGACTAGCCGCGATGAGCAGTTCTTC. The chain joins TRBV4-2 to TRBJ2-1; 8 bases align to TRBD2. J was trimmed by 8 bases and V by 1 base; bases with no gene match: 4. CDR3 length equals 14 residues. Per the germline V gene, CDR1 is LGHNA and CDR2 is YNFKEQ.

This rearrangement joins TRBV18 to TRBJ2-5, with TRBD1 as a possible D gene (5 bases). The CDR3 totals 13 residues. Germline-derived CDR1 and CDR2 are KGHSH and LQKENI. Trimming removed 5 bases at V and 2 bases at J, with 9 bases between. The CDR3 DNA sequence: TGTGCCAGCTCAAGCCGACAGCAAGAGACCCAGTACTTC. Encoded protein: CASSSRQQETQYF.

This chain joins TRBV9 and TRBJ2-5, with 10 bases aligning to TRBD1. The V segment lost 6 bases and the J segment 4 bases; nucleotides outside the gene matches: 9. Germline-derived CDR1 and CDR2 are SGDLS and YYNGEE. CDR3 length: 15 residues. Written as DNA, the CDR3 is TGTGCCAGCACCCTTTCGACAGGGGGCGGAGAGACCCAGTACTTC. It specifies CASTLSTGGGETQYF.

The J gene is TRBJ2-1, the V gene TRBV18; D uncertain. V lost 3 bases and J lost 0, with 9 bases in between. Germline CDR1 KGHSH, CDR2 LQKENI. CDR3 length: 15 amino acids. CDR3 sequence (DNA): TGTGCCAGCTCACCCCCCGAGAGCTCCTACAATGAGCAGTTCTTC. Protein: CASSPPESSYNEQFF.

This clone turned up a few times. For the CDR3, the DNA is TGTGCCAGCAGCAAAATCCCTTATTACTATGGCTACACCTTC. It translates to CASSKIPYYYGYTF. The chain is built from TRBV21-1 and TRBJ1-2. TRBV21-1 is deemed a pseudogene. The CDR3 length is 14 residues.

This clone was observed a handful of times. The chain has TRBV2 and TRBJ2-1; TRBD2 aligns across 7 bases. The trim removed 8 bases at V and 2 bases at J, leaving 6 bases unmatched. The CDR3 extends over 14 amino acids. Germline CDR1 and CDR2: SNHLY and FYNNEI. The CDR3 DNA is TGTGCCAGCGCGGCTAGCGGTACCTACAATGAGCAGTTCTTC. Amino acids: CASAASGTYNEQFF.

CDR3 nucleotides: TGTGCCAGCAGCTTATCGGCGGGATCCTACGAGCAGTACTTC. Protein sequence: CASSLSAGSYEQYF. The V call is TRBV7-9, the J call TRBJ2-7; TRBD2 is a possible D gene (6 bases). The CDR3 covers 14 residues. V lost 2 bases to trimming and J lost 1 base, with 9 bases between them. CDR1 SEHNR and CDR2 FQNEAQ come from the germline V gene (reference sequence).

This clone was detected a few times. V and J are TRBV28 and TRBJ2-7, with no clear D. Germline V gene sequence: CDR1 MDHEN, CDR2 SYDVKM. V lost 6 bases to trimming and J lost 6 bases, with 6 bases between them. The CDR3 loop spans 10 amino acids. The CDR3 bases are TGTGCCAGCAGCCACACCGAGCAGTACTTC. Amino acid sequence: CASSHTEQYF.

The chain carries TRBV30 and TRBJ2-3; 12 bases agree with TRBD1. Germline V gene lookup returns CDR1 GTSNPN and CDR2 SVGIG (reference sequence). J was trimmed by 2 bases and V by 2 bases; bases with no gene match: 23. This CDR3 contains 22 residues. The chain's CDR3 is CAWSLLRPGTGGIPGATDTQYF. The CDR3 region has the DNA TGTGCCTGGAGTCTCCTTCGGCCCGGGACAGGGGGCATTCCCGGGGCCACAGATACGCAGTATTTT.

This clone was observed a few times. The CDR3 DNA reads TGTGCCAGCAGCTTAGGCGTCTGGAGCTCCTACGAGCAGTACTTC. It is translated as CASSLGVWSSYEQYF. The rearrangement links TRBV7-9 to TRBJ2-7; no clear D. The CDR3 loop spans 15 amino acids. Germline V gene lookup returns CDR1 SEHNR and CDR2 FQNEAQ (reference sequence). V lost 1 base to trimming and J lost 0 bases, with 10 bases between them.

This clone has only a few counts. The V call is TRBV4-3, the J call TRBJ2-7; 11 nucleotides align to TRBD2. V trimming: 3 bases; J trimming: 3 bases; junction bases outside the gene matches: 7. There are 16 residues in the CDR3. CDR1 and CDR2 (germline): LGHNA, YSLEER. CDR3 in amino acids: CASSHDRLAGSYEQYF. In DNA, the CDR3 is TGCGCCAGCAGCCACGATCGACTAGCGGGAAGCTACGAGCAGTACTTC.